The 5 T cell receptor beta chains below all came from one sample that was sequenced in a study of blood T cell repertoires in COVID-19. Data came from immunoSEQ multiplex PCR; TCRdb stores just in-frame clones and leaves some out. The table includes some 310,000 clones, 87% detected once. The sample comprised peripheral blood. These receptors were obtained from a man aged 50 or older with active or convalescent COVID-19.

The chain recombines TRBV10-3 with TRBJ2-1, with a weak D call TRBD2 (5 bases). The ends were cut back, 0 bases at V and 9 bases at J, with 27 bases in the middle. CDR1 is ENHRY, CDR2 SYGVKD, per germline. The CDR3 totals 19 residues. CDR3 sequence reads: CAISESIPDEKTSGTEQFF. CDR3 coding DNA: TGTGCCATCAGTGAGTCGATCCCGGACGAAAAGACGAGCGGAACTGAGCAGTTCTTC.

The V and J genes are TRBV11-2 and TRBJ2-1; 9 bases fit TRBD1. Germline trimming cut 5 bases from V and 8 bases from J; bases unmatched to any gene: 4. The CDR3 consists of 13 residues. Germline V CDR1 and CDR2: SGHAT, FQNNGV. The CDR3 region is CASSLDRGDEQFF. The CDR3 DNA reads TGTGCCAGCAGCCTCGACAGGGGGGATGAGCAGTTCTTC.

The V and J genes are TRBV6-1 and TRBJ1-5; TRBD1 aligns across 10 bases. With 4 bases clipped from V and 0 bases from J, the junction kept 15 bases outside the gene matches. CDR1 and CDR2 from the germline V gene are MNHNS and SASEGT. The CDR3 consists of 20 residues. CDR3 nucleotide sequence: TGTGCCAGCAGTGGGACTTCCGGGACAGGGGTCCCTTATAGCAATCAGCCCCAGCATTTT. It encodes CASSGTSGTGVPYSNQPQHF.

The chain couples TRBV7-9 to TRBJ2-3, with D unresolved. The V end was cut by 5 bases, the J end by 0 bases, with 9 bases between. The germline CDR1 and CDR2 sequences are SEHNR and FQNEAQ (reference sequence). The CDR3 spans 14 residues. In nucleotides, the CDR3 is TGTGCCAGCAGCCCCCAGACTAGCACAGATACGCAGTATTTT. This translates into CASSPQTSTDTQYF.

The chain links TRBV6-1 to TRBJ2-7, with 8 bases aligning to TRBD1. CDR1 is MNHNS, CDR2 SASEGT, per germline. This CDR3 has 14 residues. V trimming: 1 base; J trimming: 6 bases; junction bases outside the gene matches: 5. The CDR3 here is CASSEGTGKSEQYF. The CDR3 DNA sequence: TGTGCCAGCAGTGAAGGGACAGGGAAAAGCGAGCAGTACTTC.